What follows are 32 T cell receptor beta chains derived from one specimen sequenced in a study of T cell responses to AZD1222 COVID-19 vaccine. Clones were sequenced by immunoSEQ multiplex PCR, and TCRdb holds only the in-frame ones, with some missing. This sample has about 170,000 clones, with around 88% found just once. This sample comprised peripheral blood, obtained 28 days after the second AZD1222 dose. The receptors here all came from an adult who received the AZD1222 COVID-19 vaccine.

Here the CDR3 reads CASVTGKMWEQYF. Written as DNA, the CDR3 is TGTGCCAGCGTCACAGGCAAAATGTGGGAGCAGTACTTC. The chain uses TRBV2 and TRBJ2-7; a possible D gene is TRBD1 (5 bases). The V end was cut by 8 bases, the J end by 7 bases, with 18 bases between. The V gene's germline CDR1 is SNHLY and CDR2 FYNNEI. The CDR3 has 13 amino acids.

The chain is built from TRBV7-9 and TRBJ2-3; maybe TRBD1 (7 bases). The CDR3 consists of 17 residues. Germline CDR1 SEHNR, CDR2 FQNEAQ (reference sequence). Trimming cost V 4 bases and J 3 bases, with 20 bases left between them. The CDR3 DNA reads as TGTGCCAGCAGCTCCCCTAGACAGGGACGGGAGACAGATACGCAGTATTTT. It is translated as CASSSPRQGRETDTQYF.

The chain has TRBV15 and TRBJ1-1; D possibly corresponds to TRBD1 (6 bases). Per the germline V gene, CDR1 is LNHNV and CDR2 is YYDKDF (reference sequence). CDR3 length equals 13 residues. Trimming removed 6 bases at V and 4 bases at J, with 12 bases between. The CDR3 coding sequence is TGTGCCACCAGTCTCCTAGGGGGCACTGAAGCTTTCTTT. It encodes CATSLLGGTEAFF.

The rearrangement links TRBV10-3 to TRBJ2-1, with D unclear. The CDR3 is 14 amino acids. Germline V gene sequence: CDR1 ENHRY, CDR2 SYGVKD. V was shortened by 2 bases and J by 8 bases, with 13 bases between the two germline ends. The CDR3 DNA reads as TGTGCCATCAGTGAGCCTTTTAGTCCGGATGAGCAGTTCTTC. Encoded protein: CAISEPFSPDEQFF.

The chain combines TRBV20-1 with TRBJ1-2; D is perhaps TRBD1 (5 bases). Trimming pared 6 bases from V and 6 bases from J, leaving 11 bases between. Germline V gives CDR1 DFQATT, CDR2 SNEGSKA (reference sequence). This CDR3 has 11 residues. The CDR3 DNA follows: TGCAGTGCCGTCGGGGGAGATGGCTACACCTTC. Translation: CSAVGGDGYTF.

The CDR3 spells CRREGLRGTIYF. The CDR3 DNA is TGTCGCAGGGAAGGCTTGAGAGGCACCATATATTTT. This chain uses TRBV19 with TRBJ1-3; tentative D call: TRBD1 (5 bases). The CDR3 runs to 12 residues. Germline V gene data show CDR1 as LNHDA and CDR2 as SQIVND (reference sequence).

This chain joins TRBV6-2 or TRBV6-3 and TRBJ2-2; 9 bases agree with TRBD1. This CDR3 contains 15 residues. V lost 6 bases, J lost 5 bases, and 7 bases stayed unmatched. Germline V CDR1 and CDR2: MNHEY, SVGEGT. Here the CDR3 DNA reads TGTGCCAGCAGCCGGACAGGGGTTGGGACCGGGGAGCTGTTTTTT. Its protein is CASSRTGVGTGELFF.

V and J are TRBV5-6 and TRBJ2-1, with 9 bases matching TRBD2. Trimming removed 4 bases from V and 10 bases from J; junction bases left unmatched: 12. Per germline, CDR1 SGHDT and CDR2 YYEEEE. The CDR3 length is 15 residues. The CDR3 protein is CASSRGAGGAREQFF. For the CDR3, the DNA is TGTGCCAGCAGCCGGGGAGCGGGGGGTGCTCGGGAGCAGTTCTTC.

This chain uses TRBV6-5 with TRBJ2-3, with TRBD1 identical over 8 bases. This CDR3 comprises 14 residues. The V and J ends lost 11 bases and 1 base, in that order; junction bases with no gene match: 8. CDR1 and CDR2 from the germline V gene are MNHEY and SVGAGI. This CDR3 reads CAGGYRGGTDTQYF. The CDR3 DNA reads as TGTGCCGGGGGCTACAGGGGGGGCACAGATACGCAGTATTTT.

This clone showed up just once. The chain joins TRBV7-9 to TRBJ1-1, with TRBD1 matching over 7 bases. The germline V gene encodes CDR1 SEHNR and CDR2 FQNEAQ (reference sequence). This CDR3 spans 13 amino acids. Trimming took 7 bases from V and 9 from J; bases not matched to a gene: 11. The CDR3 region has the DNA TGTGCCAGCAACCAACCAGGGGGGTTTCAAGCTTTCTTT. This translates into CASNQPGGFQAFF.

The rearrangement uses TRBV3-1 (or the pseudogene TRBV3-2) and TRBJ2-7; 11 bases fit TRBD1. The CDR3 length is 18 residues. Germline trimming cut 4 bases from V and 3 bases from J; bases unmatched to any gene: 14. CDR1 and CDR2 from the germline V gene are LGHDT and YNNKEL (reference sequence). The CDR3 DNA sequence: TGTGCCAGCAGCCCCATCAGGACAGGGGGCTCTTCCCGCTACGAGCAGTACTTC. Encoded protein: CASSPIRTGGSSRYEQYF.

This clone was recorded a few times. The CDR3 is CASSDVRGQPYEQYF. CDR3 sequence (DNA): TGTGCCAGCAGTGATGTCCGGGGACAGCCCTACGAGCAGTACTTC. The genes are TRBV2 and TRBJ2-7, with TRBD1 matching 7 bases. CDR3 length equals 15 residues. The germline gives CDR1 SNHLY, CDR2 FYNNEI. V lost 3 bases and J lost 2; bases outside the gene matches: 7.

The chain links TRBV11-3 to TRBJ1-1; possibly TRBD1 for D (5 bases). CDR1 and CDR2 (germline): SGHNT, YENEEA. This CDR3 is built from 15 residues. V shed 1 base and J shed 1 base, with 10 bases lying between them. This chain's CDR3 is CASSLAGTENTEAFF. The DNA for the CDR3 is TGTGCCAGCAGCTTAGCTGGGACGGAGAACACTGAAGCTTTCTTT.

This chain uses TRBV18 with TRBJ2-5, with TRBD2 as a possible D gene (5 bases). V lost 6 bases and J lost 4, with 18 bases in between. There are 15 residues in the CDR3. Germline loops: CDR1 KGHSH, CDR2 LQKENI. Here the CDR3 reads CASSPYGPGRETQYF. In DNA form, the CDR3 reads TGTGCCAGCTCCCCCTACGGGCCGGGGAGAGAGACCCAGTACTTC.

V gene TRBV9 combines with J gene TRBJ2-2; 7 nucleotides line up with TRBD2. Germline V gene lookup returns CDR1 SGDLS and CDR2 YYNGEE. V shed 4 bases and J 5 bases; nucleotides not matched to a gene: 17. The CDR3 has 18 residues. CDR3 loop: CASSPPQGRDYRTGELFF. CDR3 DNA sequence: TGTGCCAGCAGCCCCCCCCAGGGCCGGGACTATCGAACCGGGGAGCTGTTTTTT.

This chain connects TRBV10-3 to TRBJ2-6; D gene uncertain. V shed 3 bases and J shed 5 bases, with 8 bases lying between them. This CDR3 spans 14 amino acids. Per the germline V gene, CDR1 is ENHRY and CDR2 is SYGVKD. In nucleotides, the CDR3 is TGTGCCATCAGTGATTGGGAATGGGCCAACGTCCTGACTTTC. Translated, it gives CAISDWEWANVLTF.

This sequence joins TRBV18 and TRBJ1-1; no clear D. Trimming left V 3 bases short and J 0 bases short, with 11 bases between. The CDR3 runs to 15 residues. Germline CDR1 reads KGHSH; CDR2 reads LQKENI. CDR3: CASSPSTQLNTEAFF. As DNA, the CDR3 is TGTGCCAGCTCACCTTCCACACAGCTGAACACTGAAGCTTTCTTT.

This clone came up once. The chain has TRBV19 and TRBJ2-3, with D possibly being TRBD1 (5 bases). Germline V gene data show CDR1 as LNHDA and CDR2 as SQIVND (reference sequence). Trimming stripped 4 bases from V and 6 bases from J, with 14 bases between. This CDR3 comprises 14 residues. The CDR3 nucleotides are TGTGCCAGTAGTAAGGGGATCAGGCTGGATACGCAGTATTTT. Its translation is CASSKGIRLDTQYF.

The rearrangement uses TRBV19 and TRBJ2-7, with 11 bases identical to TRBD1. The length of the CDR3 is 16 residues. The germline V gene encodes CDR1 LNHDA and CDR2 SQIVND (reference sequence). The J segment lost 2 bases and the V segment lost 5 bases, leaving 8 bases of the junction unmatched. The CDR3 region has the DNA TGTGCCAGTAGTCCCGATAGGGACAGGGGGACCTACGAGCAGTACTTC. Translation: CASSPDRDRGTYEQYF.

The rearrangement joins TRBV4-2 to TRBJ1-1; TRBD1 matches 10 bases. After removal of 1 base from V and 5 bases from J, the junction contained 7 bases not matched to a gene. The CDR3 sequence is 16 residues long. Looked up from germline, CDR1 is LGHNA and CDR2 is YNFKEQ. The CDR3 protein is CASSQATGGAGTEAFF. Here the CDR3 DNA reads TGTGCCAGCAGCCAAGCGACAGGGGGCGCTGGGACTGAAGCTTTCTTT.

This clone was seen a handful of times. A single base separates this from a much larger clone, so it may be a read error. This CDR3 is also generated by other DNA sequences in the sample. The rearrangement uses TRBV7-9 and TRBJ2-7; no reliable D call. Trimming removed 5 bases at V and 5 bases at J, with 10 bases between. Germline V gives CDR1 SEHNR, CDR2 FQNEAQ (reference sequence). CDR3 length: 12 amino acids. The CDR3, as DNA: TGTGCCAGCAGCCCAGGCCGGGACGAGCAGTACTTC. Encoded protein: CASSPGRDEQYF.

The chain recombines TRBV4-1 with TRBJ1-3; possibly TRBD1 for D (6 bases). The germline CDR1 and CDR2 sequences are MGHRA and YSYEKL. Between the trimmed V and J ends, which lost 5 bases and 0 bases, there was a span of 17 bases. The CDR3 is 17 residues long. The CDR3 protein is CASSSGEGSLSGNTIYF. CDR3 coding DNA: TGCGCCAGCAGCTCAGGGGAGGGGTCCCTCTCTGGAAACACCATATATTTT.

The V gene is TRBV29-1, the J gene TRBJ2-2; D is unclear. The CDR3 has 11 amino acids. V lost 7 bases and J 2 bases, leaving 5 bases between the germline ends. Per the germline V gene, CDR1 is SQVTM and CDR2 is ANQGSEA. The CDR3 here is CSASNTGELFF. CDR3 nucleotides: TGCAGCGCTAGTAACACCGGGGAGCTGTTTTTT.

The V call is TRBV7-2, the J call TRBJ1-4; 7 nucleotides line up with TRBD1. With 4 bases clipped from V and 11 bases from J, the junction kept 4 bases outside the gene matches. The CDR3 loop spans 12 amino acids. Germline CDR1 and CDR2: SGHTA and FQGNSA. The CDR3 region has the DNA TGTGCCAGCAGCTCCGACAGGGTTAAACTGTTTTTT. It codes for CASSSDRVKLFF.

The chain joins TRBV6-2 or TRBV6-3 to TRBJ2-7; no reliable D call. CDR3 length: 12 amino acids. Trimming removed 6 bases at V and 3 bases at J, with 9 bases between. CDR1 and CDR2 (germline): MNHEY, SVGEGT. The CDR3 is CASSLPFYEQYF. The CDR3 nucleotides are TGTGCCAGCAGCCTCCCGTTCTACGAGCAGTACTTC.

This chain joins TRBV10-3 and TRBJ2-7, with D possibly matching TRBD1 (5 bases). V lost 2 bases to trimming and J lost 2 bases, with 7 bases between them. The CDR3 length is 13 residues. Germline V gives CDR1 ENHRY, CDR2 SYGVKD. The DNA of the CDR3 is TGTGCCATCAGTGAGGGGGCCCCCTACGAGCAGTACTTC. Amino acid sequence: CAISEGAPYEQYF.

A single count supports this clone. The CDR3 is CASSIAGLSNQPQHF. The CDR3 region has the DNA TGTGCCAGTAGTATCGCAGGGCTCAGCAATCAGCCCCAGCATTTT. The rearrangement uses TRBV19 and TRBJ1-5, with D tentatively TRBD1 (5 bases). CDR1 is LNHDA, CDR2 SQIVND, per germline (reference sequence). V was clipped by 3 bases and J by 1 base, with 10 bases between them. The CDR3 totals 15 residues.

The rearrangement joins TRBV2 to TRBJ2-3; 13 bases are shared with TRBD2. Germline V lookup: CDR1 SNHLY, CDR2 FYNNEI. The V segment lost 5 bases and the J segment 2 bases; nucleotides outside the gene matches: 4. The CDR3 covers 16 residues. This chain's CDR3 is CASSSLAGGFTDTQYF. Here the CDR3 DNA reads TGTGCCAGCAGTTCACTAGCGGGGGGGTTCACAGATACGCAGTATTTT.

The chain carries TRBV5-1 and TRBJ1-5, with 7 bases that match TRBD1. V trimming: 4 bases; J trimming: 8 bases; junction bases outside the gene matches: 9. The CDR3 is made up of 14 amino acids. CDR1 SGHRS and CDR2 YFSETQ come from the germline V gene. CDR3 residues: CASSRQGGKEPQHF. In DNA form, the CDR3 reads TGCGCCAGCAGCCGTCAGGGGGGAAAGGAGCCCCAGCATTTT.

The chain couples TRBV2 to TRBJ2-5; a weak D match, TRBD2 (5 bases). V was trimmed by 4 bases and J by 9 bases, leaving 9 bases between them. Germline loops: CDR1 SNHLY, CDR2 FYNNEI. This CDR3 is 11 amino acids long. CDR3 DNA sequence: TGTGCCAGCAGTGTCGGAGGCCCCCAGTACTTC. This codes for CASSVGGPQYF.

The chain has TRBV2 and TRBJ1-1, with D perhaps TRBD1 (5 bases). V dropped 2 bases and J dropped 5 bases, with 18 bases sitting between them. Germline CDR1 reads SNHLY; CDR2 reads FYNNEI. The CDR3 covers 16 residues. The CDR3 nucleotides are TGTGCCAGCAGTGAATCCAGGGCAGGGCTGAGAACTGAAGCTTTCTTT. Protein product: CASSESRAGLRTEAFF. Using reference TRBV2 and TRBJ1-1 for the parts outside the CDR3, the full variable domain is EPEVTQTPSHQVTQMGQEVILRCVPISNHLYFYWYRQILGQKVEFLVSFYNNEISEKSEIFDDQFSVERPDGSNFTLKIRSTKLEDSAMYFCASSESRAGLRTEAFFGQGTRLTVV.

The gene calls are TRBV15 and TRBJ2-1; D perhaps matches TRBD1 (5 bases). The V gene's germline CDR1 is LNHNV and CDR2 YYDKDF (reference sequence). There are 17 residues in the CDR3. V shed 2 bases and J shed 3 bases, with 17 bases lying between them. CDR3: CATSRRLSQGNYNEQFF. Here the CDR3 DNA reads TGTGCCACCAGCAGAAGGTTGTCTCAGGGAAACTACAATGAGCAGTTCTTC.